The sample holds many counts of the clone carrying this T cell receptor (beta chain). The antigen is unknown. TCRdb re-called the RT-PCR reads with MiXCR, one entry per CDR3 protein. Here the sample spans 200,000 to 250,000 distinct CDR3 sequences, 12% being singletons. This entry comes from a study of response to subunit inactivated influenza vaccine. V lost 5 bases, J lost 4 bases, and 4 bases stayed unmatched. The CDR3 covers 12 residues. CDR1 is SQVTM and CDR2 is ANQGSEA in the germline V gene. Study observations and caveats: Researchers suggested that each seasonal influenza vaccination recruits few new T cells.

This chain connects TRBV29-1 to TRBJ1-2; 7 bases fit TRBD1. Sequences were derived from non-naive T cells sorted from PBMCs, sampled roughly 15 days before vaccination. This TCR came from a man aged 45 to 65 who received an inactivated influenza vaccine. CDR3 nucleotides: TGCAGCGTTCAGGGGGGTGGCTATGGCTACACCTTC. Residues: CSVQGGGYGYTF. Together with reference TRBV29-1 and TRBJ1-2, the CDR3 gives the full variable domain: SAVISQKPSRDICQRGTSLTIQCQVDSQVTMMFWYRQQPGQSLTLIATANQGSEATYESGFVIDKFPISRPNLTFSTLTVSNMSPEDSSIYLCSVQGGGYGYTFGSGTRLTVV.